The 30 T cell receptor beta chains below were found in one sample sequenced in a study of blood T cell repertoires in COVID-19. Method: immunoSEQ multiplex PCR; TCRdb's copy keeps in-frame clones and lacks some. Of approximately 120,000 clones listed, roughly 83% are singletons. Material for sequencing was peripheral blood. The receptors originated from a human donor in a cohort sampled during active COVID-19.

The chain combines TRBV7-8 with TRBJ1-1; D might be TRBD1 (6 bases). V shed 8 bases and J shed 3 bases, with 16 bases lying between them. The V gene's germline CDR1 is SGHVS and CDR2 FQNEAQ. CDR3 length: 14 residues. CDR3: CASSTDRIYTEAFF. The CDR3 DNA is TGTGCCAGCTCCACAGACAGGATATACACTGAAGCTTTCTTT.

V is TRBV6-2 or TRBV6-3 and J is TRBJ2-7, with 7 positions matching TRBD2. This CDR3 is 16 amino acids long. CDR1 MNHEY and CDR2 SVGEGT come from the germline V gene. The junction had 9 bases not matched to a gene; V was cut back by 1 base and J by 3 bases. The CDR3 coding sequence is TGTGCCAGCAGTTACTTCGGAAGGAGCGGGATCTACGAGCAGTACTTC. Translating gives CASSYFGRSGIYEQYF.

V usage is TRBV5-4 and J usage is TRBJ2-7; the D gene is possibly TRBD1 (6 bases). Looked up from germline, CDR1 is SGHNT and CDR2 is YYREEE (reference sequence). The CDR3 is 13 amino acids. Trimming pared 3 bases from V and 7 bases from J, leaving 14 bases between. In DNA, the CDR3 is TGTGCCAGCAGCTGGGGGCCCGACCGGGAGCAGTACTTC. Translating it yields CASSWGPDREQYF. Full variable domain (remainder filled in from reference TRBV5-4 and TRBJ2-7): ETGVTQSPTHLIKTRGQQVTLRCSSQSGHNTVSWYQQALGQGPQFIFQYYREEENGRGNFPPRFSGLQFPNYSSELNVNALELDDSALYLCASSWGPDREQYFGPGTRLTVT.

V gene TRBV7-2 combines with J gene TRBJ2-2; 8 bases match TRBD1. The CDR3 loop spans 19 amino acids. CDR1 is SGHTA and CDR2 is FQGNSA in the germline V gene. Trimming cost V 1 base and J 2 bases; bases outside gene matches: 12. The DNA for the CDR3 is TGTGCCAGCAGCTTAGAATCTGGGCGGACAGGGTTAAACACCGGGGAGCTGTTTTTT. It is translated as CASSLESGRTGLNTGELFF.

There are a few counts of this clone. This chain joins TRBV19 and TRBJ2-7, with TRBD1 matching over 9 bases. The CDR3 has 14 amino acids. Germline CDR1 reads LNHDA; CDR2 reads SQIVND (reference sequence). The junction had 4 bases not matched to a gene; V was cut back by 3 bases and J by 4 bases. For the CDR3, the DNA is TGTGCCAGTAGTATCGGACAGGGGAGATACGAGCAGTACTTC. It translates to CASSIGQGRYEQYF.

CDR3 protein: CASSFSDRVKTVPQFF. CDR3 DNA: TGTGCCAGCAGTTTTTCCGACAGGGTAAAGACAGTGCCTCAGTTCTTC. The J gene is TRBJ2-1, the V gene TRBV28; 7 bases agree with TRBD1. The V and J ends lost 3 bases and 13 bases, in that order; junction bases with no gene match: 18. This CDR3 comprises 16 residues. Germline-derived CDR1 and CDR2 are MDHEN and SYDVKM.

There are a few counts of this clone. The chain links TRBV5-1 to TRBJ1-5; the D gene is possibly TRBD1 (6 bases). Trimming cost V 0 bases and J 0 bases, with 10 bases left between them. The CDR3 totals 16 residues. Germline V lookup: CDR1 SGHRS, CDR2 YFSETQ. Here the CDR3 reads CASSLGAQGSNQPQHF. For the CDR3, the DNA is TGCGCCAGCAGCTTGGGAGCACAGGGTAGCAATCAGCCCCAGCATTTT.

The V gene is TRBV6-2 or TRBV6-3, the J gene TRBJ2-7; a weak D match, TRBD2 (6 bases). The V gene lost 2 bases and the J gene lost 3 bases, with 11 bases spanning the gap. Germline CDR1 MNHEY, CDR2 SVGEGT. This CDR3 spans 14 amino acids. The CDR3 nucleotides are TGTGCCAGCAGTTACGGTAGCGGAGGCTACGAGCAGTACTTC. Amino acid sequence: CASSYGSGGYEQYF.

The chain carries TRBV6-6 and TRBJ2-1; a weak D match, TRBD1 (5 bases). The CDR3 is 11 residues long. Germline V gene lookup returns CDR1 MNHNY and CDR2 SVGAGI (reference sequence). V was pared by 6 bases and J by 15 bases, with 15 bases between. The CDR3 DNA reads as TGTGCCAGCAGGTACCAGGGTCGAGGGTTCTTC. This encodes CASRYQGRGFF.

This chain joins TRBV14 and TRBJ2-7; D gene unclear. The CDR3 is 14 amino acids. V gave up 1 base and J gave up 5 bases, with 12 bases separating them. From germline, CDR1 is SGHDN and CDR2 FVKESK. CDR3 sequence: CASSQGPGNNEQYF. DNA for the CDR3: TGTGCCAGCAGCCAAGGCCCGGGTAACAACGAGCAGTACTTC. Variable domain in full (rest from reference TRBV14 and TRBJ2-7): EAGVTQFPSHSVIEKGQTVTLRCDPISGHDNLYWYRRVMGKEIKFLLHFVKESKQDESGMPNNRFLAERTGGTYSTLKVQPAELEDSGVYFCASSQGPGNNEQYFGPGTRLTVT.

This clone was picked up a small number of times. The V call is TRBV6-6, the J call TRBJ2-1, with 13 bases lining up with TRBD2. The germline V gene encodes CDR1 MNHNY and CDR2 SVGAGI (reference sequence). Trimming cost V 6 bases and J 7 bases; bases outside gene matches: 21. The CDR3 is 20 amino acids. DNA of the CDR3: TGTGCCAGCAGCCCCAAAGGGACTAGCGGGACGGCCCTCCGAAGGAATGAGCAGTTCTTC. Amino acid sequence: CASSPKGTSGTALRRNEQFF.

The chain couples TRBV18 to TRBJ1-4; 7 bases line up with TRBD1. With 1 base clipped from V and 8 bases from J, the junction kept 4 bases outside the gene matches. The CDR3 is 14 residues long. Germline-derived CDR1 and CDR2 are KGHSH and LQKENI. In DNA form, the CDR3 reads TGTGCCAGCTCACCACAGGGGGCGGAAGAAAAACTGTTTTTT. Its translation is CASSPQGAEEKLFF.

The chain combines TRBV5-1 with TRBJ1-2, with 7 bases lining up with TRBD1. Germline CDR1 reads SGHRS; CDR2 reads YFSETQ. With V trimmed by 4 bases and J by 7 bases, 7 bases remained unmatched. The CDR3 is made up of 13 amino acids. CDR3 DNA sequence: TGCGCCAGCAGCACCGGACAGGAGGTTGGCTACACCTTC. This translates into CASSTGQEVGYTF.

V and J are TRBV5-6 and TRBJ2-3; TRBD1 matches at 10 bases. The CDR3 has 16 amino acids. The V and J ends lost 4 bases and 3 bases, in that order; junction bases with no gene match: 8. Germline lookup yields CDR1 SGHDT and CDR2 YYEEEE. In nucleotides, the CDR3 is TGTGCCAGCAGCGTCCCGACAGGGGGCGGTACAGATACGCAGTATTTT. Protein: CASSVPTGGGTDTQYF.

Note on this clone: The junction differs from germline at one of its ends, possibly a read error. The chain couples TRBV7-7 to TRBJ1-5; D not resolved. The CDR3 sequence is 13 residues long. CDR1 and CDR2 (germline): SSHAT, FNYEAQ (reference sequence). The CDR3 sequence: CASSLANYQPQHF. CDR3 coding DNA: TGTGCTAGCAGCTTAGCCAACTATCAGCCCCAGCATTTT.

This clone was detected a few times. This sequence joins TRBV18 and TRBJ1-3; D may be TRBD1 (5 bases). CDR3 length: 15 amino acids. Germline V gene sequence: CDR1 KGHSH, CDR2 LQKENI. Trimming removed 3 bases from V and 1 base from J, with 10 bases in between. This CDR3 reads CASSPAGRSGNTIYF. As DNA, the CDR3 is TGTGCCAGCTCACCGGCAGGGAGGTCTGGAAACACCATATATTTT. The variable domain in full, with the rest retrieved from reference TRBV18 and TRBJ1-3, is NAGVMQNPRHLVRRRGQEARLRCSPMKGHSHVYWYRQLPEEGLKFMVYLQKENIIDESGMPKERFSAEFPKEGPSILRIQQVVRGDSAAYFCASSPAGRSGNTIYFGEGSWLTVV.

The rearrangement joins TRBV20-1 to TRBJ1-1; D is ambiguous. The germline V gene encodes CDR1 DFQATT and CDR2 SNEGSKA (reference sequence). V dropped 3 bases and J dropped 1 base, with 15 bases sitting between them. The CDR3 covers 15 residues. The CDR3 sequence is CSASSPGKTNTEAFF. In DNA form, the CDR3 reads TGCAGTGCTAGTAGCCCGGGTAAGACGAACACTGAAGCTTTCTTT.

The V gene is TRBV28, the J gene TRBJ2-7; 11 bases are shared with TRBD2. Germline CDR1 and CDR2: MDHEN and SYDVKM. The CDR3 covers 15 residues. Trimming took 2 bases from V and 5 from J; bases not matched to a gene: 5. CDR3: CASSLTSSGRNEQYF. The DNA for the CDR3 is TGTGCCAGCAGTTTAACGTCTAGCGGGAGGAACGAGCAGTACTTC.

This chain uses TRBV7-8 with TRBJ2-7, with 8 bases fitting TRBD1. Per germline, CDR1 SGHVS and CDR2 FQNEAQ. Trimming took 4 bases from V and 3 from J; bases not matched to a gene: 5. The CDR3 loop spans 14 amino acids. The CDR3 spells CASSSTGGSYEQYF. CDR3 coding DNA: TGTGCCAGCAGCTCCACAGGGGGTAGCTACGAGCAGTACTTC.

The chain couples TRBV4-1 to TRBJ1-5; D is possibly TRBD1 (6 bases). The germline CDR1 and CDR2 sequences are MGHRA and YSYEKL. Trimming removed 4 bases from V and 7 bases from J, with 14 bases in between. There are 14 residues in the CDR3. CDR3: CASSRGLSGQPQHF. In nucleotides, the CDR3 is TGCGCCAGCAGCCGGGGGCTGTCGGGGCAGCCCCAGCATTTT.

The chain has TRBV4-3 and TRBJ2-7; TRBD2 matches 14 bases. From germline, CDR1 is LGHNA and CDR2 YSLEER. V gave up 0 bases and J gave up 5 bases; unmatched junction bases: 6. CDR3 length: 17 amino acids. Written as DNA, the CDR3 is TGCGCCAGCAGCCAAGACGGGACTAGCGGGAGTTCCCACGAGCAGTACTTC. Translated, it gives CASSQDGTSGSSHEQYF.

J is TRBJ2-3 and V is TRBV2, with 7 bases identical to TRBD2. J was trimmed by 5 bases and V by 5 bases; bases with no gene match: 13. CDR3 length: 16 residues. The germline gives CDR1 SNHLY, CDR2 FYNNEI. The CDR3 DNA reads TGTGCCAGCAGTCTTACGGCGGCTAGCGGCTTAGATACGCAGTATTTT. Its translation is CASSLTAASGLDTQYF.

The V gene is TRBV9, the J gene TRBJ2-1; 9 bases are a match to TRBD2. The trim removed 2 bases at V and 4 bases at J, leaving 7 bases unmatched. CDR1 and CDR2 from the germline V gene are SGDLS and YYNGEE. The CDR3 length is 16 residues. In nucleotides, the CDR3 is TGTGCCAGCAGCGTTGCGGGAGGGCCGGGATACAATGAGCAGTTCTTC. It encodes CASSVAGGPGYNEQFF. Full variable domain (rest looked up from reference TRBV9 and TRBJ2-1): DSGVTQTPKHLITATGQRVTLRCSPRSGDLSVYWYQQSLDQGLQFLIQYYNGEERAKGNILERFSAQQFPDLHSELNLSSLELGDSALYFCASSVAGGPGYNEQFFGPGTRLTVL.

This sequence joins TRBV19 and TRBJ1-2; D might be TRBD1 (6 bases). Trimming pared 2 bases from V and 6 bases from J, leaving 7 bases between. This CDR3 contains 12 residues. Germline loops: CDR1 LNHDA, CDR2 SQIVND (reference sequence). Written as DNA, the CDR3 is TGTGCCAGTAGTATAACAGGGCATGGCTACACCTTC. Translating gives CASSITGHGYTF.

There are a few counts of this clone. The chain couples TRBV5-1 to TRBJ1-3; 7 positions agree with TRBD1. Germline V gene lookup returns CDR1 SGHRS and CDR2 YFSETQ. Trimming cost V 10 bases and J 4 bases; bases outside gene matches: 2. CDR3 size: 11 residues. The CDR3 bases are TGCGCCTCACAGGGGGGAAACACCATATATTTT. This sequence encodes CASQGGNTIYF.

The gene calls are TRBV6-2 or TRBV6-3 and TRBJ2-2; 7 bases align to TRBD2. J was trimmed by 0 bases and V by 0 bases; bases with no gene match: 4. Germline CDR1 is MNHEY and CDR2 is SVGEGT. The CDR3 runs to 17 residues. The CDR3 here is CASSYSQAGTNTGELFF. CDR3 bases: TGTGCCAGCAGTTACTCCCAAGCGGGAACGAACACCGGGGAGCTGTTTTTT.

The V and J genes are TRBV7-8 and TRBJ2-1; D gene ambiguous. Germline-derived CDR1 and CDR2 are SGHVS and FQNEAQ. V lost 1 base, J lost 10 bases, and 8 bases lay in between. CDR3 length: 12 amino acids. In nucleotides, the CDR3 is TGTGCCAGCAGCTTAGGAGCCCGCGAGCAGTTCTTC. This sequence encodes CASSLGAREQFF. Using reference TRBV7-8 and TRBJ2-1 for the parts outside the CDR3, the full variable domain is GAGVSQSPRYKVAKRGQDVALRCDPISGHVSLFWYQQALGQGPEFLTYFQNEAQLDKSGLPSDRFFAERPEGSVSTLKIQRTQQEDSAVYLCASSLGAREQFFGPGTRLTVL.

Worth noting for this clone: Germline and junction disagree at one end, which may indicate a read error. The chain couples TRBV6-5 to TRBJ1-2; D gene uncertain. The germline gives CDR1 MNHEY, CDR2 SVGAGI. This CDR3 comprises 12 residues. CDR3 protein: CASSDSDSGYTF. The CDR3 region has the DNA TGTGCCAGCAGTGACTCGGACTCGGGCTACACCTTC.

V usage is TRBV11-3 and J usage is TRBJ2-7, with a weak D call TRBD2 (5 bases). The CDR3 totals 17 residues. From germline, CDR1 is SGHNT and CDR2 YENEEA. The germline V and J ends were trimmed by 0 bases and 1 base, with 16 bases remaining between them. This CDR3 is CASSLDPSLAVSYEQYF. The CDR3 nucleotides are TGTGCCAGCAGCTTAGACCCCTCCCTAGCTGTTTCCTACGAGCAGTACTTC.

The J gene is TRBJ2-3, the V gene TRBV5-1, with a possible D match to TRBD2 (6 bases). Deletions cut 4 bases from V and 2 bases from J, with 17 bases between. CDR3 length equals 16 residues. CDR1 is SGHRS and CDR2 is YFSETQ in the germline V gene. CDR3 loop: CASSPPRRGSTDTQYF. CDR3 bases: TGCGCCAGCAGCCCCCCGCGGCGGGGCTCCACAGATACGCAGTATTTT. The variable domain in full, completed from reference TRBV5-1 and TRBJ2-3, reads KAGVTQTPRYLIKTRGQQVTLSCSPISGHRSVSWYQQTPGQGLQFLFEYFSETQRNKGNFPGRFSGRQFSNSRSEMNVSTLELGDSALYLCASSPPRRGSTDTQYFGPGTRLTVL.